The 4 T cell receptor beta chains below come from one sample, sequenced in a study of response to subunit inactivated influenza vaccine. TCRdb reprocessed the RT-PCR reads via MiXCR and lists one record per CDR3 protein. This sample has approximately 530,000 distinct CDR3 sequences; approximately 7.7% occur once, and the top ten carry about an eighth. The sample consisted of PBMCs from blood, taken about 23 months after vaccination. These receptors came from a man aged 45 to 75 who received an inactivated influenza vaccine.

At least ten counts were recorded for this clonotype. The chain employs TRBV4-3 and TRBJ1-2; maybe TRBD1 (5 bases). V lost 8 bases to trimming and J lost 3 bases, with 10 bases between them. The CDR3 loop spans 12 amino acids. Germline values: CDR1 LGHNA, CDR2 YSLEER. The CDR3 sequence is CASRGTDYGYTF. CDR3 bases: TGCGCCAGCCGGGGGACTGACTATGGCTACACCTTC.

The chain recombines TRBV12-3 or TRBV12-4 with TRBJ2-7; D remains unclear. The CDR3 is made up of 14 amino acids. V was trimmed by 5 bases and J by 2 bases, leaving 13 bases between them. CDR3 in amino acids: CASSPETRTYEQYF. The CDR3 DNA is TGTGCCAGCAGTCCAGAGACCCGGACCTACGAGCAGTACTTC.

V is TRBV11-2 and J is TRBJ2-3, with 13 bases lining up with TRBD2. This CDR3 is built from 18 residues. Trimming at V came to 0 bases and at J to 3 bases, leaving 6 bases not matched to a gene. Germline loops: CDR1 SGHAT, CDR2 FQNNGV. The CDR3 sequence is CASSLDGTSGAATDTQYF. CDR3 sequence (DNA): TGTGCCAGCAGCTTAGATGGGACTAGCGGGGCTGCAACAGATACGCAGTATTTT. Supplemented by reference TRBV11-2 and TRBJ2-3, the full variable domain reads EAGVAQSPRYKIIEKRQSVAFWCNPISGHATLYWYQQILGQGPKLLIQFQNNGVVDDSQLPKDRFSAERLKGVDSTLKIQPAKLEDSAVYLCASSLDGTSGAATDTQYFGPGTRLTVL.

The chain recombines TRBV12-3 or TRBV12-4 with TRBJ1-1, with 7 bases lining up with TRBD1. Unmatched junction bases numbered 4, after V lost 5 bases and J lost 7 bases. The CDR3 length is 12 residues. In DNA, the CDR3 is TGTGCCAGCAGTCCCGGGACAGTTGAAGCTTTCTTT. This sequence encodes CASSPGTVEAFF.